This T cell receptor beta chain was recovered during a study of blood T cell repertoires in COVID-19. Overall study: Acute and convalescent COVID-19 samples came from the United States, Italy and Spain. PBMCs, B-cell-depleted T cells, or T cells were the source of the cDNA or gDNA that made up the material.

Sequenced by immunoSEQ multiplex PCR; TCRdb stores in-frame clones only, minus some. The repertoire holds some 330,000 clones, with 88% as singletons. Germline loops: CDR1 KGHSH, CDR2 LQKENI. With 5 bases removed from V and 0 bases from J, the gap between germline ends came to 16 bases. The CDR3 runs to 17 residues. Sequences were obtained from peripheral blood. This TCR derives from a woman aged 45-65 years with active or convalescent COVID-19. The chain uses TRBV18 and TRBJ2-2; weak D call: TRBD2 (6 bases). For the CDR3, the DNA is TGTGCCAGCTCAACACTCCGACTAGGCGCGAACACCGGGGAGCTGTTTTTT. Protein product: CASSTLRLGANTGELFF.